The 30 T cell receptor beta chains listed next were all sequenced from one sample in a study of CD8 T cells in ankylosing spondylitis. TCRdb re-called the 5' RACE reads with MiXCR, one entry per CDR3 protein. The data show under 200,000 distinct CDR3 sequences, 10% to 15% seen once. Sequenced sample: blood, either unsorted or a sorted T cell fraction (not recorded which). All receptors derive from a female donor with ankylosing spondylitis or in good health (not recorded which).

The chain combines TRBV20-1 with TRBJ2-1; D possibly corresponds to TRBD2 (5 bases). Trimming took 5 bases from V and 4 from J, leaving 15 bases between them. CDR3 length: 14 residues. The germline V gene encodes CDR1 DFQATT and CDR2 SNEGSKA (reference sequence). CDR3 region: CSAPRGAAYNEQFF. In DNA, the CDR3 is TGCAGTGCTCCCCGCGGAGCGGCTTACAATGAGCAGTTCTTC.

This clonotype was observed a few times. The genes are TRBV7-9 and TRBJ2-2; 7 nucleotides line up with TRBD2. The CDR3 contains 14 residues. J lost 7 bases, V lost 10 bases, and 12 bases had no gene match. Germline values: CDR1 SEHNR, CDR2 FQNEAQ (reference sequence). The CDR3, as DNA: TGTGCCACCGCGATGGCGGGAGCGGGCGGGGAGCTGTTTTTT. It is translated as CATAMAGAGGELFF.

The rearrangement joins TRBV7-7 to TRBJ2-1; D might be TRBD2 (6 bases). Germline assignment: CDR1 SSHAT and CDR2 FNYEAQ (reference sequence). V lost 1 base and J 5 bases, leaving 15 bases between the germline ends. The CDR3 has 16 amino acids. DNA of the CDR3: TGTGCCAGCAGCTTAGGTGGGACGGGAGCAAACAATGAGCAGTTCTTC. This codes for CASSLGGTGANNEQFF.

This clonotype was counted at least ten times. V gene TRBV5-1 combines with J gene TRBJ2-4; D remains ambiguous. The V end lost 4 bases, the J end lost 2 bases, and 10 bases lay between the germline ends. This CDR3 comprises 14 residues. CDR1 is SGHRS, CDR2 YFSETQ, per germline. CDR3 amino acids: CASSPTWTKNIQYF. As DNA, the CDR3 is TGCGCCAGCAGCCCGACGTGGACCAAAAACATTCAGTACTTC.

This clonotype occurred many times. This chain connects TRBV7-6 to TRBJ2-3; TRBD2 matches 8 bases. V lost 4 bases and J lost 2; bases outside the gene matches: 5. CDR1 SGHVS and CDR2 FNYEAQ come from the germline V gene. The CDR3 has 15 amino acids. CDR3 protein: CASSSTSGITDTQYF. Here the CDR3 DNA reads TGTGCCAGCAGCTCCACTAGCGGAATCACAGATACGCAGTATTTT.

The chain has TRBV3-1 and TRBJ2-5; TRBD1 matches 10 bases. V shed 0 bases, J shed 4 bases, and the junction held 11 bases outside the gene matches. The CDR3 loop spans 18 amino acids. Germline V gene lookup returns CDR1 LGHDT and CDR2 YNNKEL (reference sequence). This CDR3 is CASSQDMGRQGARETQYF. CDR3 DNA sequence: TGTGCCAGCAGCCAAGATATGGGACGACAGGGGGCTAGAGAGACCCAGTACTTC.

J is TRBJ2-3 and V is TRBV28; no clear D. The V gene's germline CDR1 is MDHEN and CDR2 SYDVKM. V was trimmed by 3 bases and J by 7 bases, leaving 11 bases between them. There are 13 residues in the CDR3. The CDR3 is CASSLATSYTQYF. In DNA form, the CDR3 reads TGTGCCAGCAGTTTGGCGACTTCATATACGCAGTATTTT.

V is TRBV5-1 and J is TRBJ1-2, with 8 bases aligning to TRBD1. Germline assignment: CDR1 SGHRS and CDR2 YFSETQ. This CDR3 comprises 17 residues. V lost 4 bases to trimming and J lost 0 bases; unmatched junction nucleotides: 11. The CDR3: CASSLSPLTGANYGYTF. CDR3 coding DNA: TGCGCCAGCAGCCTGTCCCCTTTGACAGGGGCTAACTATGGCTACACCTTC.

V is TRBV4-2 and J is TRBJ2-5, with 13 bases fitting TRBD2. The CDR3 runs 16 residues. The germline gives CDR1 LGHNA, CDR2 YNFKEQ. Trimming at V came to 5 bases and at J to 1 base, leaving 4 bases not matched to a gene. CDR3 sequence: CASSAGTSGAQETQYF. CDR3 DNA: TGTGCCAGCAGCGCCGGGACTAGCGGGGCCCAAGAGACCCAGTACTTC.

This chain uses TRBV29-1 with TRBJ1-5, with 7 bases lining up with TRBD1. Germline trimming cut 6 bases from V and 2 bases from J; bases unmatched to any gene: 10. Germline V gene data show CDR1 as SQVTM and CDR2 as ANQGSEA. This CDR3 comprises 15 residues. The CDR3 sequence is CSVAQGQVGNQPQHF. The CDR3 region has the DNA TGCAGCGTCGCCCAAGGACAGGTTGGCAATCAGCCCCAGCATTTT.

This clonotype was seen repeatedly, ten times or more. The rearrangement links TRBV12-3 or TRBV12-4 to TRBJ2-2; 7 bases fit TRBD1. The CDR3 is 15 residues long. The trim removed 7 bases at V and 4 bases at J, leaving 9 bases unmatched. The chain's CDR3 is CASNAGGSVTGELFF. The CDR3 DNA reads as TGTGCCAGCAATGCAGGGGGAAGTGTCACCGGGGAGCTGTTTTTT.

CDR3 loop: CASSPRLAPRELFF. The DNA for the CDR3 is TGCGCCAGCAGCCCAAGACTAGCACCCCGGGAGCTGTTTTTT. V usage is TRBV4-3 and J usage is TRBJ2-2; 7 bases are a match to TRBD2. The V and J ends lost 4 bases and 9 bases, in that order; junction bases with no gene match: 8. The CDR3 has 14 residues. Germline V gives CDR1 LGHNA, CDR2 YSLEER.

This rearrangement joins TRBV11-2 to TRBJ1-2; possible D gene TRBD1, 5 bases. Germline V gene data show CDR1 as SGHAT and CDR2 as FQNNGV. The CDR3 runs 14 residues. Deletions cut 3 bases from V and 8 bases from J, with 16 bases between. The CDR3 region is CASSLGRASRGYTF. As DNA, the CDR3 is TGTGCCAGCAGCTTGGGCAGGGCTTCACGAGGCTACACCTTC.

CDR3 sequence (DNA): TGTGCCAGCTCACCACAATCTCAGGGGGGCGATACGCAGTATTTT. Its protein is CASSPQSQGGDTQYF. This sequence joins TRBV18 and TRBJ2-3, with D perhaps matching TRBD1 (7 bases). V lost 1 base, J lost 6 bases, and 14 bases lay in between. This CDR3 has 15 residues. CDR1 KGHSH and CDR2 LQKENI come from the germline V gene. The full variable domain, completed using reference TRBV18 and TRBJ2-3, is NAGVMQNPRHLVRRRGQEARLRCSPMKGHSHVYWYRQLPEEGLKFMVYLQKENIIDESGMPKERFSAEFPKEGPSILRIQQVVRGDSAAYFCASSPQSQGGDTQYFGPGTRLTVL.

As regards this clonotype: Just one base apart from a much larger clone, this may be a read error. J is TRBJ2-3 and V is TRBV6-2 or TRBV6-3; TRBD1 aligns across 7 bases. Germline V gene lookup returns CDR1 MNHEY and CDR2 SVGEGT. This CDR3 is built from 15 residues. CDR3 loop: CASTGEGANTGTQYF. Written as DNA, the CDR3 is TGTGCCAGCACCGGAGAGGGGGCGAACACAGGTACGCAGTATTTT.

This clonotype has at least ten counts. In nucleotides, the CDR3 is TGCAGTGCTGAGGGGGCTAGCGGGAGAGATGAGCAGTTCTTC. Its translation is CSAEGASGRDEQFF. The chain uses TRBV20-1 and TRBJ2-1; 10 bases map to TRBD2. The ends lost 5 bases at V and 8 bases at J; junction bases unmatched: 9. This CDR3 has 14 amino acids. Germline values: CDR1 DFQATT, CDR2 SNEGSKA (reference sequence).

The rearrangement links TRBV28 to TRBJ1-2, with a weak D call TRBD1 (6 bases). The germline V and J ends were trimmed by 7 bases and 3 bases, with 18 bases remaining between them. CDR3 length: 15 amino acids. Germline assignment: CDR1 MDHEN and CDR2 SYDVKM. CDR3: CASTSGQGFYYGYTF. The DNA for the CDR3 is TGTGCCAGCACCTCCGGGCAGGGGTTTTACTATGGCTACACCTTC.

With regard to this clonotype: One junction end does not reproduce the germline sequence, and a read error may be involved. The chain employs TRBV7-3 and TRBJ1-1, with 7 bases matching TRBD1. The length of the CDR3 is 14 residues. CDR1 SGHTA and CDR2 FQGTGA come from the germline V gene. Here the CDR3 reads CASSSQQGRLEAIF. In DNA, the CDR3 is TGTGCCAGCAGCTCCCAACAGGGGAGACTAGAAGCTATCTTT.

This clonotype was picked up many times. The V gene is TRBV20-1, the J gene TRBJ2-7; a possible D gene is TRBD2 (6 bases). This CDR3 is built from 12 residues. Trimming left V 5 bases short and J 5 bases short, with 13 bases between. Germline V gene sequence: CDR1 DFQATT, CDR2 SNEGSKA (reference sequence). The CDR3, as DNA: TGCAGTGCTGGACTAACTTCAGACGAGCAGTACTTC. It yields the protein CSAGLTSDEQYF.

This clonotype was detected many times. The chain combines TRBV5-5 with TRBJ1-5; the match to TRBD1 covers 8 bases. The germline gives CDR1 SGHKS, CDR2 YYEKEE (reference sequence). This CDR3 contains 14 residues. V lost 1 base and J lost 6; bases outside the gene matches: 3. This CDR3 reads CASSLSGGGQPQHF. The CDR3 nucleotides read TGTGCCAGCAGCTTGTCAGGGGGCGGTCAGCCCCAGCATTTT.

The chain carries TRBV7-2 and TRBJ2-5; TRBD2 matches 11 bases. Germline V lookup: CDR1 SGHTA, CDR2 FQGNSA. The CDR3 has 17 amino acids. With V trimmed by 3 bases and J by 7 bases, 13 bases remained unmatched. In nucleotides, the CDR3 is TGTGCCAGCAGCTTCGGACTAGCGGGCGCTGCAATTGGGACCCAGTACTTC. It encodes CASSFGLAGAAIGTQYF.

CDR3 nucleotides: TGCAGTGCTGACGCCGGGGGGCAGTCGGGCACTGAAGCTTTCTTT. This sequence encodes CSADAGGQSGTEAFF. V is TRBV20-1 and J is TRBJ1-1, with a possible D match to TRBD1 (6 bases). The CDR3 totals 15 residues. Trimming took 5 bases from V and 4 from J, leaving 20 bases between them. Germline loops: CDR1 DFQATT, CDR2 SNEGSKA (reference sequence).

Many counts were recorded for this clonotype. The chain employs TRBV12-3 or TRBV12-4 and TRBJ1-5, with a possible D match to TRBD1 (5 bases). V lost 4 bases, J lost 0 bases, and 7 bases lay in between. This CDR3 contains 14 residues. CDR3 sequence: CASSSTDSNQPQHF. The CDR3 DNA follows: TGTGCCAGCAGTTCGACAGATAGCAATCAGCCCCAGCATTTT.

V gene TRBV20-1 combines with J gene TRBJ1-2; D unresolved. CDR1 DFQATT and CDR2 SNEGSKA come from the germline V gene (reference sequence). V shed 0 bases and J shed 2 bases, with 16 bases lying between them. This CDR3 has 16 amino acids. The CDR3 here is CSARDPGMALNYGYTF. The DNA for the CDR3 is TGCAGTGCTAGAGATCCCGGGATGGCGCTCAACTATGGCTACACCTTC.

This clonotype was seen ten or more times. The chain joins TRBV5-1 to TRBJ2-1; possible D gene TRBD2, 6 bases. The ends were cut back, 4 bases at V and 0 bases at J, with 14 bases in the middle. In germline, CDR1 is SGHRS, CDR2 YFSETQ. This CDR3 has 16 amino acids. The CDR3 loop is CASSIRQGGSYNEQFF. CDR3 DNA sequence: TGCGCCAGCAGCATCAGGCAGGGAGGCTCCTACAATGAGCAGTTCTTC.

This clonotype was detected many times. The J gene is TRBJ1-4, the V gene TRBV27; no reliable D call. CDR3 length: 13 residues. The germline V gene has CDR1 MNHEY and CDR2 SMNVEV (reference sequence). With 11 bases removed from V and 10 bases from J, the gap between germline ends came to 20 bases. The chain's CDR3 is CAVRTPLIGKLFF. The CDR3 DNA sequence: TGTGCCGTACGTACACCCTTGATCGGAAAACTGTTTTTT.

Ten or more counts support this clonotype. The chain employs TRBV20-1 and TRBJ2-2; D gene unclear. V was clipped by 2 bases and J by 3 bases, with 7 bases between them. The V gene's germline CDR1 is DFQATT and CDR2 SNEGSKA (reference sequence). CDR3 length: 13 amino acids. The CDR3: CSARFADTGELFF. CDR3 in DNA: TGCAGTGCTAGATTCGCAGACACCGGGGAGCTGTTTTTT.

Ten or more counts support this clonotype. The chain couples TRBV6-1 to TRBJ1-5; D unclear. The length of the CDR3 is 13 residues. V shed 11 bases and J shed 4 bases, with 15 bases lying between them. Germline values: CDR1 MNHNS, CDR2 SASEGT. The CDR3 DNA sequence: TGTGCCGTCGTAACAGCCGGTAATCAGCCCCAGCATTTT. Translation: CAVVTAGNQPQHF.

This clonotype came up many times. The gene calls are TRBV11-2 and TRBJ2-3, with 14 bases fitting TRBD2. After removal of 5 bases from V and 6 bases from J, the junction contained 10 bases not matched to a gene. The CDR3 has 17 amino acids. Germline CDR1 and CDR2: SGHAT and FQNNGV. The CDR3 loop reads CASSVTTSGRAADTQYF. Here the CDR3 DNA reads TGTGCCAGCAGCGTAACGACTAGCGGGAGGGCCGCGGATACGCAGTATTTT.

In this sample, this clonotype turned up a few times. The chain uses TRBV24-1 and TRBJ2-5; D ambiguous. From germline, CDR1 is KGHDR and CDR2 SFDVKD. The CDR3 extends over 13 amino acids. V was trimmed by 3 bases and J by 3 bases, leaving 7 bases between them. The CDR3 coding sequence is TGTGCCACCAGTGATGATTCAAAAGAGACCCAGTACTTC. The encoded protein is CATSDDSKETQYF.